This is a list of T cell receptor beta chains from one sample in a study of T cells in Graves' hyperthyroidism and ophthalmopathy. TCRdb recomputed calls from the multiplex PCR reads with MiXCR, one row per CDR3 protein. Among some 250,000 distinct CDR3 sequences, more than 14% were seen once, and the ten largest hold approximately 12%. The sequencing sample was made of blood. These receptors originate from a woman aged 40-49 years with Graves' hyperthyroidism that later progressed to Graves' ophthalmopathy. Both conserved end residues are part of each CDR3.

CASSRTSGRSADTQYF,TRBJ2-3,TRBV12-3/TRBV12-4,16
CASSFEGYGYTF,TRBJ1-2,TRBV28,12
CASSLSGTSGTPAFYNEQFF,TRBJ2-1,TRBV27,20
CASSTRTSGRGTKQYF,TRBJ2-7,TRBV2,16
CASSFTSSITDTQYF,TRBJ2-3,TRBV28,15
CSVEGGSAEAFF,TRBJ1-1,TRBV29-1,12
CASSPLRDGSPLNF,TRBJ1-6,TRBV18,14
CASSLIGGGFSTDTQYF,TRBJ2-3,TRBV28,17
CASSQDLRKCHF,TRBJ2-5,TRBV3-1,12
CASSVAVGKSTGELFF,TRBJ2-2,TRBV9,16
CASSPSRGTEAFF,TRBJ1-1,TRBV18,13
CASSSPPGQGAGGELFF,TRBJ2-2,TRBV5-1,17
CASSVDRLAGGYEQFF,TRBJ2-1,TRBV9,16
CASSRTLTDTQYF,TRBJ2-3,TRBV11-2,13
CSARRTRWTGMNTEAFF,TRBJ1-1,TRBV20-1,17
CASSGGLAATTDTQYF,TRBJ2-3,TRBV6-1,16
CASSWRAEEVFVRGGGQYF,TRBJ2-3,TRBV5-1,19
CASSQGLAGGTWRQYF,TRBJ2-7,TRBV4-1,16
CASSNLWDTEAFF,TRBJ1-1,TRBV5-1,13
CASSGRTTYEQYF,TRBJ2-7,TRBV19,13
CAISEGGSGSETQYF,TRBJ2-5,TRBV10-3,15
CASSLGFATSGRGYEQFF,TRBJ2-1,TRBV28,18
CASSRSSVNNEQFF,TRBJ2-1,TRBV4-1,14
CAIMRGFDTGELFF,TRBJ2-2,TRBV10-3,14
CASSLAAGVGNYEQYF,TRBJ2-7,TRBV11-2,16
CASSPTWNTEAFF,TRBJ1-1,TRBV5-6,13
CASSYSIGAVYGYTF,TRBJ1-2,TRBV6-5,15
CASSLNPRAGYTEAFF,TRBJ1-1,TRBV12-3/TRBV12-4,16
CASGTWRGDEQFF,TRBJ2-1,TRBV6-2/TRBV6-3,13
CAISEEGKETQYF,TRBJ2-5,TRBV10-3,13
CSVILTTVGEKLFF,TRBJ1-4,TRBV20-1,14
CASSPSTGSNSPLHF,TRBJ1-6,TRBV18,15
CASSSTSGRIYEQYF,TRBJ2-7,TRBV7-9,15
CASSISLREQFF,TRBJ2-1,TRBV7-2,12
CASSTRTGTGLGYTF,TRBJ1-2,TRBV9,15
CSVSQGTYEQYF,TRBJ2-7,TRBV20-1,12
CAISEFGHPDTGELFF,TRBJ2-2,TRBV10-3,16
CATKGTWPYEQYF,TRBJ2-7,TRBV2,13
CAWSVPGGNYGYTF,TRBJ1-2,TRBV30,14
CSASPLAGGRGANVLTF,TRBJ2-6,TRBV20-1,17
CAWISRRGGTYEQYF,TRBJ2-7,TRBV30,15
CASSHPRARNNEQFF,TRBJ2-1,TRBV7-9,15
CASSQELLLAGSYNEQFF,TRBJ2-1,TRBV4-1,18
CASSPNRAGGYSNQPQHF,TRBJ1-5,TRBV12-3/TRBV12-4,18
CASSLGSRNPTVGNQPQHF,TRBJ1-5,TRBV5-6,19
CASSLVSRVSNEQFF,TRBJ2-1,TRBV13,15
CSARDAVRWWQYF,TRBJ2-7,TRBV20-1,13
CSAVEKYNEQFF,TRBJ2-1,TRBV20-1,12
CASSSYKRPGDSNQPQHF,TRBJ1-5,TRBV28,18
CASSQGWAREAFF,TRBJ1-1,TRBV3-1,13
CASSPQGLAGREQYF,TRBJ2-7,TRBV28,15
CASSKGQGLLKGANVLTF,TRBJ2-6,TRBV19,18
CASSSLSGLYGYTF,TRBJ1-2,TRBV28,14
CASTYPGDGYTF,TRBJ1-2,TRBV28,12
CASSSWDRAYEQYF,TRBJ2-7,TRBV28,14
CASDLGVPYNEQFF,TRBJ2-1,TRBV6-1,14
CASSLGTSGRLFNEQFF,TRBJ2-1,TRBV11-2,17
CSARDRGTGELFF,TRBJ2-2,TRBV20-1,13